The 16 T cell receptor beta chains reported below all come from one sample, sequenced in a study of T cells in localized non-small cell lung cancer. This table comes from immunoSEQ multiplex PCR, and its TCRdb copy is limited to in-frame clones, with some not included. The profile shows roughly 35,000 clones, roughly 85% of them singletons. Here the sequenced sample was peripheral blood, taken before any cancer treatment. The origin of the receptors is a woman aged 40-75 years with stage I lung adenocarcinoma.

The chain has TRBV19 and TRBJ2-7, with TRBD1 identical over 7 bases. The germline V gene has CDR1 LNHDA and CDR2 SQIVND (reference sequence). The J segment lost 3 bases and the V segment lost 5 bases, leaving 10 bases of the junction unmatched. The CDR3 is 15 residues long. The CDR3 sequence: CASSAGQETLYEQYF. The CDR3 DNA reads as TGTGCCAGTAGTGCCGGACAGGAGACCCTCTACGAGCAGTACTTC.

This rearrangement joins TRBV4-2 to TRBJ2-1, with TRBD2 identical over 15 bases. Germline V lookup: CDR1 LGHNA, CDR2 YNFKEQ. This CDR3 contains 19 residues. V lost 4 bases to trimming and J lost 0 bases; unmatched junction nucleotides: 7. CDR3 region: CASSPRTSGGAYSYNEQFF. The CDR3 DNA reads TGTGCCAGCAGCCCCCGGACTAGCGGGGGGGCGTACTCCTACAATGAGCAGTTCTTC.

This clone was detected once. V and J are TRBV28 and TRBJ2-3, with 7 bases lining up with TRBD2. Trimming at V came to 2 bases and at J to 5 bases, leaving 7 bases not matched to a gene. The CDR3 contains 15 residues. CDR1 is MDHEN and CDR2 is SYDVKM in the germline V gene. The CDR3, as DNA: TGTGCCAGCAGTTTAGCGGGGGACTCCCAAGATACGCAGTATTTT. It encodes CASSLAGDSQDTQYF.

This clone came up once. The genes are TRBV15 and TRBJ1-2; 10 positions match TRBD1. This CDR3 contains 14 residues. Germline V gene lookup returns CDR1 LNHNV and CDR2 YYDKDF (reference sequence). Unmatched junction bases numbered 8, after V lost 5 bases and J lost 8 bases. The CDR3: CATSARQGARGYTF. The CDR3 DNA follows: TGTGCCACCAGCGCGCGACAGGGGGCGCGGGGCTACACCTTC.

The V gene is TRBV4-3, the J gene TRBJ1-6; the D gene is possibly TRBD1 (5 bases). This CDR3 comprises 17 residues. From germline, CDR1 is LGHNA and CDR2 YSLEER. V was shortened by 0 bases and J by 10 bases, with 19 bases between the two germline ends. The CDR3 region has the DNA TGCGCCAGCAGCCAAGATTTTTTCGGGAACAGGAGGTCACCCCTCCACTTT. The encoded protein is CASSQDFFGNRRSPLHF.

The gene calls are TRBV28 and TRBJ1-2; no clear D. The V end was cut by 3 bases, the J end by 0 bases, with 17 bases between. Germline-derived CDR1 and CDR2 are MDHEN and SYDVKM. The CDR3 consists of 17 residues. The CDR3 protein is CASSFARRASSNYGYTF. The CDR3, as DNA: TGTGCCAGCAGTTTCGCCCGGCGGGCCAGCTCTAACTATGGCTACACCTTC.

The gene calls are TRBV18 and TRBJ2-2; tentative D call: TRBD2 (5 bases). This CDR3 comprises 16 residues. Trimming removed 6 bases from V and 4 bases from J, with 18 bases in between. Germline loops: CDR1 KGHSH, CDR2 LQKENI. The DNA for the CDR3 is TGTGCCAGCTCCCCCGACCGGGGTATTGGCACCGGGGAGCTGTTTTTT. Protein product: CASSPDRGIGTGELFF.

This clone turned up a few times. The V and J genes are TRBV4-3 and TRBJ1-4; D is ambiguous. Germline CDR1 and CDR2: LGHNA and YSLEER. Trimming stripped 0 bases from V and 2 bases from J, with 13 bases between. This CDR3 comprises 17 residues. CDR3 residues: CASSQEFSTATNEKLFF. The CDR3 nucleotides read TGCGCCAGCAGCCAAGAATTTTCCACCGCTACTAATGAAAAACTGTTTTTT.

The CDR3, as DNA: TGTGCCAGCTCACGGAGACAGGGGAACACCGGGGAGCTGTTTTTT. Translation gives CASSRRQGNTGELFF. The chain combines TRBV18 with TRBJ2-2, with 7 bases lining up with TRBD1. V dropped 4 bases and J dropped 1; count of bases not matched to a gene: 3. Germline CDR1 reads KGHSH; CDR2 reads LQKENI. This CDR3 region has 15 residues.

The chain carries TRBV28 and TRBJ1-6, with 7 bases identical to TRBD1. Germline lookup yields CDR1 MDHEN and CDR2 SYDVKM. V trimming: 5 bases; J trimming: 9 bases; junction bases outside the gene matches: 7. There are 14 residues in the CDR3. The CDR3 nucleotides read TGTGCCAGCAGTCTTGACAGGGAAGGTTCACCCCTCCACTTT. This gives the protein CASSLDREGSPLHF.

This chain uses TRBV6-5 with TRBJ2-7; 7 nucleotides match TRBD1. V lost 5 bases and J lost 6; bases outside the gene matches: 13. The CDR3 runs to 15 residues. Germline-derived CDR1 and CDR2 are MNHEY and SVGAGI. The DNA for the CDR3 is TGTGCCAGCAGTCTTACACCGACAGGGTGGAGCGAGCAGTACTTC. It specifies CASSLTPTGWSEQYF.

V usage is TRBV27 and J usage is TRBJ2-7; possibly TRBD1 for D (7 bases). CDR3 size: 14 residues. Germline-derived CDR1 and CDR2 are MNHEY and SMNVEV (reference sequence). V lost 6 bases to trimming and J lost 7 bases, with 19 bases between them. DNA of the CDR3: TGTGCCAGCAGAAACCGACAGGGAGGTCGGGAGCAGTACTTC. Encoded protein: CASRNRQGGREQYF.

The CDR3 DNA is TGTGCCAGTAGTATTGTAGCGGGGAAATACAATGAGCAGTTCTTC. Protein product: CASSIVAGKYNEQFF. This chain connects TRBV19 to TRBJ2-1, with TRBD2 identical over 8 bases. This CDR3 comprises 15 residues. V shed 3 bases, J shed 4 bases, and the junction held 5 bases outside the gene matches. Germline values: CDR1 LNHDA, CDR2 SQIVND (reference sequence).

The rearrangement joins TRBV5-1 to TRBJ2-5; D not resolved. The germline V gene encodes CDR1 SGHRS and CDR2 YFSETQ. V was pared by 0 bases and J by 0 bases, with 9 bases between. This CDR3 region has 15 residues. The CDR3 DNA follows: TGCGCCAGCAGCTTGGTTGGCACGTACCAAGAGACCCAGTACTTC. Translation gives CASSLVGTYQETQYF.

J is TRBJ1-3 and V is TRBV4-1; D is possibly TRBD1 (5 bases). Germline CDR1 is MGHRA and CDR2 is YSYEKL. The CDR3 spans 14 residues. The germline V and J ends were trimmed by 5 bases and 5 bases, with 13 bases remaining between them. The CDR3 DNA reads as TGCGCCAGCAGCTCGCAGGGTCAGAGAAACACCATATATTTT. Its protein is CASSSQGQRNTIYF.

This clone was counted once. V and J are TRBV12-5 and TRBJ1-1; no clear D. The CDR3 consists of 17 residues. V shed 1 base and J shed 0 bases, with 15 bases lying between them. Germline V gene sequence: CDR1 LGHNT, CDR2 FRNRAP. DNA of the CDR3: TGTGCTAGTGGTTTGGGCGGCTGGGTCCAGGTGAACACTGAAGCTTTCTTT. It encodes CASGLGGWVQVNTEAFF.